The 7 T cell receptor beta chains below come from one sample, sequenced in a study of blood T cell repertoires in COVID-19. The assay was immunoSEQ multiplex PCR, and TCRdb's table has in-frame clones only and misses some. The sample lists approximately 260,000 clones; more than 65% were seen once. Sequences were obtained from PBMCs or T cells enriched from blood (not recorded which). The origin of the receptors is a man in his forties or fifties who had recovered from COVID-19.

The rearrangement uses TRBV11-2 and TRBJ2-1; TRBD2 aligns across 10 bases. V shed 5 bases, J shed 9 bases, and the junction held 10 bases outside the gene matches. Germline-derived CDR1 and CDR2 are SGHAT and FQNNGV. CDR3 size: 15 residues. The CDR3 DNA reads TGTGCCAGCAGCCGAGACCCTAGCGGGAGCAGTGAGCAGTTCTTC. Amino acid sequence: CASSRDPSGSSEQFF.

The rearrangement uses TRBV13 and TRBJ2-3; D is perhaps TRBD2 (5 bases). V shed 1 base and J shed 2 bases, with 16 bases lying between them. CDR3 size: 17 residues. Germline V gene lookup returns CDR1 PRHDT and CDR2 FYEKMQ (reference sequence). CDR3 coding DNA: TGTGCCAGCAGCTTAGCCGTCCTGCGGGCCTTCACAGATACGCAGTATTTT. It is translated as CASSLAVLRAFTDTQYF.

The chain has TRBV6-5 and TRBJ2-5; TRBD1 matches 7 bases. The CDR3 covers 15 residues. The V segment lost 2 bases and the J segment 2 bases; nucleotides outside the gene matches: 5. Germline CDR1 MNHEY, CDR2 SVGAGI. This chain's CDR3 is CASSYAGTAQETQYF. Here the CDR3 DNA reads TGTGCCAGCAGTTACGCCGGGACAGCTCAAGAGACCCAGTACTTC.

This clone was recorded only once. This chain connects TRBV7-3 to TRBJ2-3, with D perhaps matching TRBD2 (7 bases). Trimming cost V 2 bases and J 7 bases, with 13 bases left between them. The CDR3 is made up of 14 amino acids. Germline CDR1 and CDR2: SGHTA and FQGTGA. The CDR3 region has the DNA TGTGCCAGCAGCTTAGGGGGGGCCGATTATACGCAGTATTTT. Translating gives CASSLGGADYTQYF.

The rearrangement joins TRBV28 to TRBJ1-1, with unresolved D. Germline V CDR1 and CDR2: MDHEN, SYDVKM. Trimming stripped 0 bases from V and 2 bases from J, with 7 bases between. The CDR3 has 14 residues. CDR3 in DNA: TGTGCCAGCAGTTTATGGCAGGATAACACTGAAGCTTTCTTT. This encodes CASSLWQDNTEAFF.

This rearrangement joins TRBV9 to TRBJ2-1; D gene uncertain. The CDR3 consists of 16 residues. CDR1 is SGDLS and CDR2 is YYNGEE in the germline V gene. V dropped 6 bases and J dropped 4 bases, with 20 bases sitting between them. The CDR3 region has the DNA TGTGCCAGCACCGCACGGCAGGCCTCCTCGTACAATGAGCAGTTCTTC. This sequence encodes CASTARQASSYNEQFF.

This chain joins TRBV5-4 and TRBJ1-1; D might be TRBD1 (6 bases). This CDR3 is 14 amino acids long. V gave up 3 bases and J gave up 7 bases, with 16 bases separating them. Per germline, CDR1 SGHNT and CDR2 YYREEE (reference sequence). CDR3: CASSSGHPLIEAFF. The DNA for the CDR3 is TGTGCCAGCAGCTCGGGACACCCACTCATTGAAGCTTTCTTT.